This TCR beta chain was captured by sequencing in a study of blood T cell repertoires in COVID-19. The trim removed 0 bases at V and 9 bases at J, leaving 5 bases unmatched. CDR3 length: 14 amino acids. Germline CDR1 and CDR2: SGHNT and YYREEE (reference sequence). Everyone who took part was roughly 18 to 89 years old, and they came from 20 to 25 US areas. Assay: immunoSEQ multiplex PCR; the TCRdb copy retains only in-frame clones and omits some. This repertoire shows approximately 200,000 clones, approximately 84% found once; its top ten account for 7.5%. The receptor comes from a man aged 40-49 years who had recovered from COVID-19. This sequence joins TRBV5-4 and TRBJ1-4; 7 bases fit TRBD1. Input material: PBMCs or T cells enriched from blood (not recorded which). The CDR3 coding sequence is TGTGCCAGCAGCTTGGACAGGGGCGGGAAAAAACTGTTTTTT. Its protein is CASSLDRGGKKLFF.